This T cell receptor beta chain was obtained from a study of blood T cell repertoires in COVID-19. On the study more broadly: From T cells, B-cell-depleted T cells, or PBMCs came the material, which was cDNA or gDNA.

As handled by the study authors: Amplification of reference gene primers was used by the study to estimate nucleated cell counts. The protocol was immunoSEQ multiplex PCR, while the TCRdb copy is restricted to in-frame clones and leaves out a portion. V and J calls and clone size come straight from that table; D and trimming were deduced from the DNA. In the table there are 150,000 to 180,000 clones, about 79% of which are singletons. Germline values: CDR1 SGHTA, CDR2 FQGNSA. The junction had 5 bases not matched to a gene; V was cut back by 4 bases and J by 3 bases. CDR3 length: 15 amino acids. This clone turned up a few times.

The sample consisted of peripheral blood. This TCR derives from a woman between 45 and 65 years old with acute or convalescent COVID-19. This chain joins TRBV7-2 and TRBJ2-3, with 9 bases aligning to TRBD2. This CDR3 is CASSYQAGGTDTQYF. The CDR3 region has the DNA TGTGCCAGCAGCTACCAAGCGGGGGGAACAGATACGCAGTATTTT.